The entry below gives a single T cell receptor beta chain sequence along with its context. What this receptor recognizes is not known. No clone much larger than this one lies a single base away; base qualities are absent. Spanning cysteine to phenylalanine, the CDR3 consists of 16 amino acids. Left in the record is the CDR3 DNA by itself, 48 bases read in frame from the first base. V gives up 0 bases and J gives up 1 base, and the segment between their germline ends measures 12 bases. CDR1 and CDR2, per the germline V gene (reference sequence), are LGHDT and YNNKEL. The CDR3 regions of human TCRbeta chains were analyzed by immunosequencing. As for how the authors treated the data: Repertoire TCRs were matched against a reference library of SARS-CoV-2-specific TCRs generated with the MIRA antigen-specificity platform. Breadth was defined as the fraction of unique TCRs that were SARS-CoV-2-associated. Depth was defined as the fraction of total T cells that were SARS-CoV-2-associated. Each spike-specific TCR was assigned to its reactive spike region and to a CD4 or CD8 class using the MIRA data. Log10-transformed breadth and depth values were compared by one-way ANOVA with Sidak's multiple comparisons tests. TCRdb carries this immuneACCESS record with in-frame sequences only. Its versions omit some clonotypes, under half of them owing to an unresolved V gene in the studies checked, with the rest unexplained. V and J calls and clone size are given by that table; D and trimming were obtained from the DNA. A total of about 150,000 clones appear in this sample, 75% to 90% of them only once. 4.1% of the sample is in the top ten clones.

The data belong to a study of T cell responses to AZD1222 COVID-19 vaccine listed by TCRdb under 2021. About the study as a whole: AZD1222 recipients whose second dose came at about 4 weeks and those whose second dose came at about 12 weeks were combined into one group, since spike-specific TCR depth and breadth did not differ between the two schedules. A total of around 240 trial participants underwent TCR sequencing, of whom roughly 210 received two doses of AZD1222 and 26 received two doses of the MenACWY control vaccine. Trial participants were enrolled by age into subgroups of 18-55, 56-69 and 70-plus years, and about 150, 27 and 61 TCR-sequenced participants, respectively, were included in these subgroups. Broader findings and caveats from the paper: CD4 TCRs associated with the vaccine covered the entire spike protein, and the dominant responses were in regions 160-218 and 743-854. Reportedly, almost half of the unique spike-specific TCRs recognized epitopes lying outside the regions that are mutated in the B.1.351 and B.1.1.7 variants. Because no day 14 peak-response samples were available, the repertoires could be characterized only after the peak T cell response. Conclusions about previously exposed vaccinees are limited because only 5 or 6 AZD1222 recipients were SARS-CoV-2 seropositive at baseline. Participants were mostly white British and included more females than males, and it was suggested by the authors that clonal diversity may have been underestimated. After two AZD1222 doses, spike-specific TCR breadth and depth were significantly higher than at day 0 and than in MenACWY recipients. The 56-69-year group was small, and its depth increase did not reach significance, likely because of low power.

The time point label, read with the paper, signifies: baseline before first vaccination. Vaccinee samples were obtained from the UK trials COV001 and COV002, which included a single-blind randomized controlled phase 2/3 trial of AZD1222 (ChAdOx1 nCoV-19) in healthy adults. For TCRbeta chain sequencing, PBMC samples from trial participants were taken at day 0 and at day 28 after the second dose. The specimen was peripheral blood, collected on day 0 of AZD1222 vaccination. This chain joins TRBV3-1 (or the pseudogene TRBV3-2) to TRBJ1-1; TRBD1 might be the D gene, on 6 matching bases. This sequence originates from an adult in good health. The nucleotide sequence reads TGTGCCAGCAGCCAAGATTCGGTGACAGGGAACACTGAAGCTTTCTTT. The resulting protein is CASSQDSVTGNTEAFF.